This entry lists 8 T cell receptor beta chains sequenced from one sample in a study of T cells in Graves' hyperthyroidism and ophthalmopathy. TCR beta CDR3 region amplification was performed from RNA transcripts. First-round RT-PCR targeting the TCR CDR3 was performed with the HTBI primer set. MiXCR, run by TCRdb on the multiplex PCR reads, gives a single entry per CDR3 protein. The sample includes hundreds of thousands of distinct CDR3 sequences, 14% of them seen just once. Material: blood. The receptors were gathered from a woman aged 25 to 39 with Graves' hyperthyroidism that later progressed to Graves' ophthalmopathy.

This clonotype was detected a few times. V usage is TRBV6-4 and J usage is TRBJ2-1; 9 bases are shared with TRBD2. The germline CDR1 and CDR2 sequences are MRHNA and SNTAGT. The V gene end was trimmed by 0 bases and the J gene end by 8 bases; junction bases not matched to a gene: 5. The CDR3 totals 15 residues. CDR3 nucleotide sequence: TGTGCCAGCAGTGACTCAGTTGCGGGAGGGGATGAGCAGTTCTTC. It encodes CASSDSVAGGDEQFF.

This clonotype has ten or more counts. The chain combines TRBV2 with TRBJ1-4; 11 bases are shared with TRBD1. Unmatched junction bases numbered 4, after V lost 6 bases and J lost 7 bases. The CDR3 spans 14 residues. CDR1 and CDR2 from the germline V gene are SNHLY and FYNNEI. DNA of the CDR3: TGTGCCAGCAGGGCCGGGACAGGGGGTGAAAAACTGTTTTTT. It specifies CASRAGTGGEKLFF.

At least ten counts were recorded for this clonotype. The chain joins TRBV10-3 to TRBJ2-1, with unresolved D. Trimming stripped 5 bases from V and 5 bases from J, with 7 bases between. The CDR3 has 12 residues. Per germline, CDR1 ENHRY and CDR2 SYGVKD. The DNA for the CDR3 is TGTGCCATCAGTTTCTCGAACAATGAGCAGTTCTTC. Translating it yields CAISFSNNEQFF.

This clonotype was seen a few times. One end of the junction fails to match germline, which may point to a read error. V and J are TRBV6-9 and TRBJ1-2; no reliable D call. This CDR3 spans 13 amino acids. Germline assignment: CDR1 MNHGY and CDR2 SVAAGI. The CDR3 loop reads CASSEMRNYGYTF. CDR3 sequence (DNA): TGCGCCAGCAGTGAAATGCGGAACTATGGCTACACCTTC.

V usage is TRBV4-1 and J usage is TRBJ1-2; D is perhaps TRBD1 (5 bases). The V end was cut by 0 bases, the J end by 6 bases, with 14 bases between. The CDR3 extends over 15 amino acids. Germline-derived CDR1 and CDR2 are MGHRA and YSYEKL. The CDR3 region has the DNA TGCGCCAGCAGCCAAGATCCGGGGGATAGGGATGGCTACACCTTC. Protein product: CASSQDPGDRDGYTF.

This clonotype was seen repeatedly, ten times or more. V is TRBV7-8 and J is TRBJ2-1; the match to TRBD2 covers 10 bases. Germline V CDR1 and CDR2: SGHVS, FQNEAQ. The CDR3 runs 16 residues. After removal of 2 bases from V and 8 bases from J, the junction contained 9 bases not matched to a gene. The CDR3 DNA is TGTGCCAGCAGCTTACTTGGAGCGGGAGGGCCCGATGAGCAGTTCTTC. Translated: CASSLLGAGGPDEQFF.

This chain connects TRBV6-5 to TRBJ2-3; 7 bases map to TRBD1. The CDR3 runs to 15 residues. Germline V gene lookup returns CDR1 MNHEY and CDR2 SVGAGI. The ends lost 3 bases at V and 6 bases at J; junction bases unmatched: 9. As DNA, the CDR3 is TGTGCCAGCAGTTATGAGGACAGGCCAGGCGATACGCAGTATTTT. Amino acid sequence: CASSYEDRPGDTQYF.

Comment on this clonotype: A much larger clone lies a single base off, so this may be a read error. The chain uses TRBV19 and TRBJ1-5; a weak D match, TRBD1 (5 bases). The V and J ends lost 9 bases and 3 bases respectively, with 9 bases between them. The CDR3 has 12 amino acids. The germline V gene has CDR1 LNHDA and CDR2 SQIVND (reference sequence). The CDR3 coding sequence is TGTGCCAGCGGACATAACAATCAGCCCCAGCATTTT. It codes for CASGHNNQPQHF.